This T cell receptor (beta chain) was sequenced during a study of T cell responses to AZD1222 COVID-19 vaccine. Method: immunoSEQ multiplex PCR; TCRdb's copy keeps in-frame clones and lacks some. The sample holds more than 85,000 clones, about nine tenths seen once. V lost 4 bases to trimming and J lost 7 bases; unmatched junction nucleotides: 9. Per germline, CDR1 MNHEY and CDR2 SVGAGI. This CDR3 spans 15 amino acids. Study-level findings and limits: There were vaccine-associated CD4 TCRs across spike, dominant at 160-218 and 743-854.

This clone was seen only a few times. What it recognizes is unknown. The receptor comes from an adult in good health. This rearrangement joins TRBV6-5 to TRBJ1-1; 10 nucleotides agree with TRBD1. This specimen was peripheral blood, taken on day 0 of AZD1222 vaccination. CDR3 sequence reads: CASSFQDRGYGEAFF. CDR3 DNA: TGTGCCAGCAGTTTCCAGGACAGGGGGTACGGTGAAGCTTTCTTT.